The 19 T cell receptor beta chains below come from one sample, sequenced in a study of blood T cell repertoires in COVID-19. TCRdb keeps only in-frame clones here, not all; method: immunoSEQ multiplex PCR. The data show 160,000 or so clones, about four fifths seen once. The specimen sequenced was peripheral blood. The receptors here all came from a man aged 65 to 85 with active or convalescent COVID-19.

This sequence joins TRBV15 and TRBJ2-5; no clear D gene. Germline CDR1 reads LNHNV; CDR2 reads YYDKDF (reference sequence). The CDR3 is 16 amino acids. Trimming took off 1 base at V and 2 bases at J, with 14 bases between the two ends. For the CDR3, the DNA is TGTGCCACCAGCAGAGGGGCGAATACAGAGCAAGAGACCCAGTACTTC. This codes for CATSRGANTEQETQYF.

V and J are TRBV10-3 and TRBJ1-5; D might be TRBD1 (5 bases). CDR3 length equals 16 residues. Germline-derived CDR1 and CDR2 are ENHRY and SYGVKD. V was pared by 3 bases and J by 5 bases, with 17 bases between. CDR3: CAISDDKDGGYQPQHF. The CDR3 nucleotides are TGTGCCATCAGTGATGATAAGGACGGGGGATATCAGCCCCAGCATTTT.

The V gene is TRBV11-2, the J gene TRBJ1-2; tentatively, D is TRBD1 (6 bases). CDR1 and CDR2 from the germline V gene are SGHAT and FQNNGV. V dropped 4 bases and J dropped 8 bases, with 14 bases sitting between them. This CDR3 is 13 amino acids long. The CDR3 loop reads CASSSPNRVGYTF. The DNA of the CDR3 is TGTGCCAGCAGCTCTCCAAACAGGGTCGGCTACACCTTC.

In nucleotides, the CDR3 is TGCGCCAGCAGCCACCTACCGACCTTCGGACAGGGAAACACCGGGGAGCTGTTTTTT. Translating gives CASSHLPTFGQGNTGELFF. The rearrangement joins TRBV4-1 to TRBJ2-2; TRBD1 agrees at 8 bases. CDR1 is MGHRA, CDR2 YSYEKL, per germline. The V and J ends lost 3 bases and 2 bases, in that order; junction bases with no gene match: 14. This CDR3 region has 19 residues.

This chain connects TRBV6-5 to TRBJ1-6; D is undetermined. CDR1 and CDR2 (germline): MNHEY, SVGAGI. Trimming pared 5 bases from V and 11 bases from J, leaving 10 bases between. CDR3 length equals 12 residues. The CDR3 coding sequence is TGTGCCAGCAGTCTTTTTCGGGCACCCCTCCACTTT. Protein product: CASSLFRAPLHF.

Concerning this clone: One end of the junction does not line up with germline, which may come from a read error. CDR3 protein: CASSLGIDTEAFF. The CDR3 DNA follows: TGTGCTAGCAGCTTAGGTATCGACACTGAAGCTTTCTTT. This chain connects TRBV7-7 to TRBJ1-1, with D hard to call. The CDR3 totals 13 residues. The germline V gene has CDR1 SSHAT and CDR2 FNYEAQ (reference sequence).

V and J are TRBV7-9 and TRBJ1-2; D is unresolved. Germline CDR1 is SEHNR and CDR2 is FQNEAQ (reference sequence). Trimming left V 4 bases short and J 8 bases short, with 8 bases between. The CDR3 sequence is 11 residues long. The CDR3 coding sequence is TGTGCCAGCAGCTCCGCGGAGGGCTACACCTTC. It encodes CASSSAEGYTF.

CDR3 region: CASSPTGVYGYTF. As DNA, the CDR3 is TGTGCCAGCAGCCCGACAGGAGTCTATGGCTACACCTTC. This rearrangement joins TRBV7-9 to TRBJ1-2, with D possibly TRBD1 on 6 matching bases. The CDR3 has 13 amino acids. V was clipped by 5 bases and J by 4 bases, with 11 bases between them. The V gene's germline CDR1 is SEHNR and CDR2 FQNEAQ (reference sequence).

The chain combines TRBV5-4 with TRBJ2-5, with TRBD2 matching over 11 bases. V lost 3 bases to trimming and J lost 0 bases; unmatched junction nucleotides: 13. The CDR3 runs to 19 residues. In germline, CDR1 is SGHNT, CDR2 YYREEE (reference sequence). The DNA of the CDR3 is TGTGCCAGCAGCTCACGTACTAGCGGGGGCCCGAATTACCAAGAGACCCAGTACTTC. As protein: CASSSRTSGGPNYQETQYF.

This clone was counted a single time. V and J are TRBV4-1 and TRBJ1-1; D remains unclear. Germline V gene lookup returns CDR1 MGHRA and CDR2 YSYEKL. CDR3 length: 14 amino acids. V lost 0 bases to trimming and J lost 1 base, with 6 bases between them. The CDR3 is CASSQDRGNTEAFF. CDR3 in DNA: TGCGCCAGCAGCCAAGATCGGGGGAACACTGAAGCTTTCTTT.

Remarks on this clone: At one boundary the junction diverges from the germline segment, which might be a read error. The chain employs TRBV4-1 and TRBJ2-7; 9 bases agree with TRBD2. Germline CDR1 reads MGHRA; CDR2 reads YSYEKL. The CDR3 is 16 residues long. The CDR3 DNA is TGCGCCAGCAGTCAAGGTAGCGGGAGAAGGGCATACGAGCAGTACTTC. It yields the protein CASSQGSGRRAYEQYF.

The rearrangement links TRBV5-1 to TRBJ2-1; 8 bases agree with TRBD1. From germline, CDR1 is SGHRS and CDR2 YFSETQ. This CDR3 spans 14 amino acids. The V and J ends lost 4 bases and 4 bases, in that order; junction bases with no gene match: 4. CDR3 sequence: CASSGGQDYNEQFF. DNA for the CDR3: TGCGCCAGCAGCGGGGGACAGGATTACAATGAGCAGTTCTTC.

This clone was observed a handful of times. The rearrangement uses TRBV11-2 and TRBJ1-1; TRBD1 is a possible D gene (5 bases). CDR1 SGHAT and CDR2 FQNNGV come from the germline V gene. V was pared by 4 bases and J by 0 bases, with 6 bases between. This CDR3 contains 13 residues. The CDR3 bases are TGTGCCAGCAGCTCACAGGTGAACACTGAAGCTTTCTTT. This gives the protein CASSSQVNTEAFF.

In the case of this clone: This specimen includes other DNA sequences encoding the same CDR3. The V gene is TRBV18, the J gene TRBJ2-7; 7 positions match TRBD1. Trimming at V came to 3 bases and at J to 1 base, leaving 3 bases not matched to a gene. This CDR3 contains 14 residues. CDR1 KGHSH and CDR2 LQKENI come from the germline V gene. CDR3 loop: CASSPRDSSYEQYF. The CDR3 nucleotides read TGTGCCAGCTCACCCCGGGACAGTTCCTACGAGCAGTACTTC. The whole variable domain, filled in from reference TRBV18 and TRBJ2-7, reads NAGVMQNPRHLVRRRGQEARLRCSPMKGHSHVYWYRQLPEEGLKFMVYLQKENIIDESGMPKERFSAEFPKEGPSILRIQQVVRGDSAAYFCASSPRDSSYEQYFGPGTRLTVT.

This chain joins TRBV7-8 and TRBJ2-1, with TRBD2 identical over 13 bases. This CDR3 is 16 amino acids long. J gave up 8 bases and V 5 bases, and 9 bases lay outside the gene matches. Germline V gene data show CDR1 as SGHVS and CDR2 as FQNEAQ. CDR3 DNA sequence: TGTGCCAGCAGCCAAATGGGACTAGCGGGGTACGATGAGCAGTTCTTC. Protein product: CASSQMGLAGYDEQFF.

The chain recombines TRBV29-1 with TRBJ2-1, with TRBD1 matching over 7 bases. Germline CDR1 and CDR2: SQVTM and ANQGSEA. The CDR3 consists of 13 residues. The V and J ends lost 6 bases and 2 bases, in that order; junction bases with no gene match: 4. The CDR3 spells CSVGTEPYNEQFF. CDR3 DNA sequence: TGCAGCGTAGGGACAGAACCCTACAATGAGCAGTTCTTC.

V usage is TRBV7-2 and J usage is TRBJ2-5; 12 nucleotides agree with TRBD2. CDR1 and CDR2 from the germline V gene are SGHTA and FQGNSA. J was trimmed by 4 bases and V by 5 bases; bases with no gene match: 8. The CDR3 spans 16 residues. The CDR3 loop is CASSRNGLAGRETQYF. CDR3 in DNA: TGTGCCAGCAGCCGGAATGGACTAGCGGGGCGAGAGACCCAGTACTTC.

CDR3 nucleotides: TGTGCCTGGAGTTCGGCGGGAAATTCACCCCTCCACTTT. Protein sequence: CAWSSAGNSPLHF. The V call is TRBV30, the J call TRBJ1-6, with D hard to call. With 2 bases removed from V and 7 bases from J, the gap between germline ends came to 9 bases. CDR1 GTSNPN and CDR2 SVGIG come from the germline V gene (reference sequence). The CDR3 contains 13 residues.

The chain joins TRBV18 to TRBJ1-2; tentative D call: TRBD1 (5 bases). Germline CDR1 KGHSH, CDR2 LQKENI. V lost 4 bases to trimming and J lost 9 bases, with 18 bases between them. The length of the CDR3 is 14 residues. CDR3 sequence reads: CASSRIGRADSYTF. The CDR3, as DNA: TGTGCCAGCTCACGGATCGGCAGGGCGGATAGCTACACCTTC.